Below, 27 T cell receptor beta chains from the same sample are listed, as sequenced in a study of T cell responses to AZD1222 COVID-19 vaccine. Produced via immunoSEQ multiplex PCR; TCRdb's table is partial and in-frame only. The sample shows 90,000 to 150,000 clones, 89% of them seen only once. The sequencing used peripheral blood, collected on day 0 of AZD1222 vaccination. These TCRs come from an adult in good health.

CDR3 protein: CASSLAGGGHEQYF. CDR3 DNA sequence: TGCGCCAGCAGCTTGGCAGGGGGCGGCCACGAGCAGTACTTC. The rearrangement links TRBV5-1 to TRBJ2-7; 8 nucleotides match TRBD1. The CDR3 runs 14 residues. V dropped 0 bases and J dropped 5; count of bases not matched to a gene: 4. The germline V gene encodes CDR1 SGHRS and CDR2 YFSETQ.

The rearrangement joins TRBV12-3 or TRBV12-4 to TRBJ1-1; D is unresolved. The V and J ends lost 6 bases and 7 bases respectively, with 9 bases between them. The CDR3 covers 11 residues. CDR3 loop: CASSPEGEAFF. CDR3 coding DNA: TGTGCCAGCAGCCCCGAAGGTGAAGCTTTCTTT.

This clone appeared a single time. For the CDR3, the DNA is TGTGCCACCAGCAGTAATACTAGGAGCACAGATACGCAGTATTTT. It translates to CATSSNTRSTDTQYF. The chain links TRBV15 to TRBJ2-3; perhaps TRBD2 as D (5 bases). Germline CDR1 is LNHNV and CDR2 is YYDKDF (reference sequence). The V and J ends lost 3 bases and 0 bases respectively, with 10 bases between them. The CDR3 extends over 15 amino acids.

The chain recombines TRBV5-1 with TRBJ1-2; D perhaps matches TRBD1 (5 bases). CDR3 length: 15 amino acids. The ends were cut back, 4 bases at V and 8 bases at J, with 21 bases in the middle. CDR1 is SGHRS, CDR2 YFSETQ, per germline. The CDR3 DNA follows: TGCGCCAGCAGCAACAACGTGGCGGGGCTAGCCGGCTACACCTTC. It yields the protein CASSNNVAGLAGYTF. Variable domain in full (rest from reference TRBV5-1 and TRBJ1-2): KAGVTQTPRYLIKTRGQQVTLSCSPISGHRSVSWYQQTPGQGLQFLFEYFSETQRNKGNFPGRFSGRQFSNSRSEMNVSTLELGDSALYLCASSNNVAGLAGYTFGSGTRLTVV.

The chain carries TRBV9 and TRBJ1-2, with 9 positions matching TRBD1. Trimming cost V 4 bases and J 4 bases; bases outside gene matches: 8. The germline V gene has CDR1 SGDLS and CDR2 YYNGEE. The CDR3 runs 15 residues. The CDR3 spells CASSPGDRVSYGYTF. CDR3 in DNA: TGTGCCAGCAGCCCGGGGGACAGGGTAAGCTATGGCTACACCTTC.

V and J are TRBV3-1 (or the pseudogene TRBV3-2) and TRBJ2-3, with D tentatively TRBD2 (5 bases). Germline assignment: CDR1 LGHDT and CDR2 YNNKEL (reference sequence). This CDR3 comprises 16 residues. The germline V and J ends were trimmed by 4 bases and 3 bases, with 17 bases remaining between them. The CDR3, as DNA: TGTGCCAGCAGCCGCGGGCAGCCCATGGGGACAGATACGCAGTATTTT. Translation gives CASSRGQPMGTDTQYF.

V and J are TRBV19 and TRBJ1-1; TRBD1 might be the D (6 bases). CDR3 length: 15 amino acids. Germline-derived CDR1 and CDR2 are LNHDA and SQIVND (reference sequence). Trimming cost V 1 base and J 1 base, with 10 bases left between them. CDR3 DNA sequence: TGTGCCAGTAGTATAGGGACAGCCCCGAACACTGAAGCTTTCTTT. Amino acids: CASSIGTAPNTEAFF. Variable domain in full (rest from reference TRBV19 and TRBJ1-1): DGGITQSPKYLFRKEGQNVTLSCEQNLNHDAMYWYRQDPGQGLRLIYYSQIVNDFQKGDIAEGYSVSREKKESFPLTVTSAQKNPTAFYLCASSIGTAPNTEAFFGQGTRLTVV.

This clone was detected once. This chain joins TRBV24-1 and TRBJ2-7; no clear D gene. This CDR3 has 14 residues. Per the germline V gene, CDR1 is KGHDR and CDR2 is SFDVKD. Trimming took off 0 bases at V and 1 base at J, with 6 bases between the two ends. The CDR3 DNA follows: TGTGCCACCAGTGATTTGCATTCATCCTACGAGCAGTACTTC. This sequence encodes CATSDLHSSYEQYF.

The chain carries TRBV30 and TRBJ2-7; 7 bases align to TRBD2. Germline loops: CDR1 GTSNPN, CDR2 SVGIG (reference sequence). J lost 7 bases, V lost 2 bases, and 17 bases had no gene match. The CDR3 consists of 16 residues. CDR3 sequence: CAWSSQAGSVFLEQYF. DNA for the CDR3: TGTGCCTGGAGTTCCCAAGCGGGATCGGTCTTTTTGGAGCAGTACTTC.

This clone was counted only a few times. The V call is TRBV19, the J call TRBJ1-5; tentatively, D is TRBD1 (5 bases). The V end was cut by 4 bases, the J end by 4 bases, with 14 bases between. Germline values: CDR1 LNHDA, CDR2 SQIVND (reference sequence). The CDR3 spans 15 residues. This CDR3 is CASSTESGLNQPQHF. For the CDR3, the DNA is TGTGCCAGTAGTACCGAATCAGGGTTGAATCAGCCCCAGCATTTT.

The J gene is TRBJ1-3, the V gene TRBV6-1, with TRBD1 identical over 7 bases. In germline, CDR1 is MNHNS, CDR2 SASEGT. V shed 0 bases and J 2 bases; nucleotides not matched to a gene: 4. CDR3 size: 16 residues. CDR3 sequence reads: CASSEAEGAAGNTIYF. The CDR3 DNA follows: TGTGCCAGCAGTGAAGCGGAGGGGGCGGCTGGAAACACCATATATTTT.

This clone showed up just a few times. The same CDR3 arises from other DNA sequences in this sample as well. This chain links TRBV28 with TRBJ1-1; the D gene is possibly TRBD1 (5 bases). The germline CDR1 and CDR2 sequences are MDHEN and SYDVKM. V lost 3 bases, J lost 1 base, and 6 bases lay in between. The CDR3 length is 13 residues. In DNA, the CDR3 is TGTGCCAGCAGTTTGAGGGGGAACACTGAAGCTTTCTTT. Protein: CASSLRGNTEAFF. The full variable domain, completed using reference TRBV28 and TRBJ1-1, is DVKVTQSSRYLVKRTGEKVFLECVQDMDHENMFWYRQDPGLGLRLIYFSYDVKMKEKGDIPEGYSVSREKKERFSLILESASTNQTSMYLCASSLRGNTEAFFGQGTRLTVV.

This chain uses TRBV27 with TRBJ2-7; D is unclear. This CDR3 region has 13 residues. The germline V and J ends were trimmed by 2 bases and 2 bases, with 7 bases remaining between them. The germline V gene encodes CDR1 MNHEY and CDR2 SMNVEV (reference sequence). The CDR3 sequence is CASSLEFPYEQYF. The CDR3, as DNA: TGTGCCAGCAGTTTAGAGTTCCCCTACGAGCAGTACTTC.

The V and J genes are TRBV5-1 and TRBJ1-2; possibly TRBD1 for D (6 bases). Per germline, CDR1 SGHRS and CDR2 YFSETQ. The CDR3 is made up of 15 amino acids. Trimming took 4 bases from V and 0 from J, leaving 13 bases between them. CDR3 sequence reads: CASSPGGGANYGYTF. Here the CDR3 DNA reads TGCGCCAGCAGCCCGGGAGGGGGAGCTAACTATGGCTACACCTTC.

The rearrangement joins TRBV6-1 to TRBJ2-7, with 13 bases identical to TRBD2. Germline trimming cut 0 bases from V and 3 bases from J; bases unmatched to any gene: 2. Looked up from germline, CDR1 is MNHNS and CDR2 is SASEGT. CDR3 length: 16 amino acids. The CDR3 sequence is CASSEAGTSGVYEQYF. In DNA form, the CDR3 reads TGTGCCAGCAGTGAAGCGGGGACTAGCGGGGTCTACGAGCAGTACTTC.

The CDR3 nucleotides are TGTGCCAGTAGCGGCACCGGGACAGGGGGCAAAAAACTGTTTTTT. Its translation is CASSGTGTGGKKLFF. The gene calls are TRBV19 and TRBJ1-4, with 12 bases identical to TRBD1. V gave up 6 bases and J gave up 9 bases; unmatched junction bases: 8. Germline V CDR1 and CDR2: LNHDA, SQIVND (reference sequence). The CDR3 extends over 15 amino acids.

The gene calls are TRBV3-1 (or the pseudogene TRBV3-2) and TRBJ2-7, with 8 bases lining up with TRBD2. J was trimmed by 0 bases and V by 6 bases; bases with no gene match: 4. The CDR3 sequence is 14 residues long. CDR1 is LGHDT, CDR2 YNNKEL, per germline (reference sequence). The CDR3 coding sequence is TGTGCCAGCAGTTACAGCGGGAGCTCCTACGAGCAGTACTTC. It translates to CASSYSGSSYEQYF.

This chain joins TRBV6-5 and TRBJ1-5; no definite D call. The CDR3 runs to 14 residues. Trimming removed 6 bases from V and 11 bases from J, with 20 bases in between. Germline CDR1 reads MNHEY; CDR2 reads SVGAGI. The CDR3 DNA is TGTGCCAGCAGCCCACGTCCCCCACCGAGGGCCCAGCATTTT. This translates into CASSPRPPPRAQHF.

CDR3 sequence (DNA): TGTGCCAGCAGTAGTAGACCTAGGGAGACCCAGTACTTC. Translating gives CASSSRPRETQYF. The chain is built from TRBV2 and TRBJ2-5; D not resolved. Germline values: CDR1 SNHLY, CDR2 FYNNEI. Between the trimmed V and J ends, which lost 5 bases and 5 bases, there was a span of 12 bases. The CDR3 covers 13 residues.

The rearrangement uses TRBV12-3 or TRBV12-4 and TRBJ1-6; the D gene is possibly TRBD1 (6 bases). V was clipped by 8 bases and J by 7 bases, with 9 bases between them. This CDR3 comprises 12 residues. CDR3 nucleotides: TGTGCCAGCCGTCAGGGGAATTCACCCCTCCACTTT. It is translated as CASRQGNSPLHF.

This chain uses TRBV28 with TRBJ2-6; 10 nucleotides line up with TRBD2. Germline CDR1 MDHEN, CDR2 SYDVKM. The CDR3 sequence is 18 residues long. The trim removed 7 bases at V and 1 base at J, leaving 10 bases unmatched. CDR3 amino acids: CASTDRSGGASGANVLTF. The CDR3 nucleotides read TGTGCCAGCACTGACAGAAGCGGGGGGGCATCTGGGGCCAACGTCCTGACTTTC.

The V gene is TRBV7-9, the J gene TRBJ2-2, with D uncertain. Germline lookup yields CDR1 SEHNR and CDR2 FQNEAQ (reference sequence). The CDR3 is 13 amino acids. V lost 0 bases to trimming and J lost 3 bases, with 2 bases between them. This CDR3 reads CASSLAYTGELFF. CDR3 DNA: TGTGCCAGCAGCTTAGCCTACACCGGGGAGCTGTTTTTT. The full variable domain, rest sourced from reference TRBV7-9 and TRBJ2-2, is DTGVSQNPRHKITKRGQNVTFRCDPISEHNRLYWYRQTLGQGPEFLTYFQNEAQLEKSRLLSDRFSAERPKGSFSTLEIQRTEQGDSAMYLCASSLAYTGELFFGEGSRLTVL.

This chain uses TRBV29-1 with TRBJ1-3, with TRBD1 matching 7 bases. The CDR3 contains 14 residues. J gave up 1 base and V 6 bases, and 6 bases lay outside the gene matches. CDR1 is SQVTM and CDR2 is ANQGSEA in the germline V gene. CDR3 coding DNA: TGCAGCGTAGCTAACAGGGGATCTGGAAACACCATATATTTT. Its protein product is CSVANRGSGNTIYF.

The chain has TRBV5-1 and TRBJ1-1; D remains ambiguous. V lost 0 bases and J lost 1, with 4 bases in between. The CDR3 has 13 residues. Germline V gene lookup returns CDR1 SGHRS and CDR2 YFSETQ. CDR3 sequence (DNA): TGCGCCAGCAGCTTGGCGGAGAACACTGAAGCTTTCTTT. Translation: CASSLAENTEAFF.

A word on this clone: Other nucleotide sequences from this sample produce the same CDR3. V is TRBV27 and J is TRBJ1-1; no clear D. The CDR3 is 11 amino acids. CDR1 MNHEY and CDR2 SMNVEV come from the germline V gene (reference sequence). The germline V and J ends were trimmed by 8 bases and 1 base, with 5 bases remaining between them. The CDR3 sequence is CASRKNTEAFF. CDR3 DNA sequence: TGTGCCAGCCGTAAGAACACTGAAGCTTTCTTT.

CDR3 nucleotides: TGTGCCAGCAGTTACTCGGTGGAGACCCAGTACTTC. This gives the protein CASSYSVETQYF. V usage is TRBV6-5 and J usage is TRBJ2-5; no firm D call. This CDR3 is built from 12 residues. Between the trimmed V and J ends, which lost 0 bases and 5 bases, there was a span of 4 bases. Germline lookup yields CDR1 MNHEY and CDR2 SVGAGI.

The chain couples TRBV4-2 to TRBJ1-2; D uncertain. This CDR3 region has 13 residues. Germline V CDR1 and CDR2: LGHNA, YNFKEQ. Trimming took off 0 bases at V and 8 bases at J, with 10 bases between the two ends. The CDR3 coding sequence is TGTGCCAGCAGCCAAGACCCCGCGGTGGGCTACACCTTC. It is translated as CASSQDPAVGYTF.